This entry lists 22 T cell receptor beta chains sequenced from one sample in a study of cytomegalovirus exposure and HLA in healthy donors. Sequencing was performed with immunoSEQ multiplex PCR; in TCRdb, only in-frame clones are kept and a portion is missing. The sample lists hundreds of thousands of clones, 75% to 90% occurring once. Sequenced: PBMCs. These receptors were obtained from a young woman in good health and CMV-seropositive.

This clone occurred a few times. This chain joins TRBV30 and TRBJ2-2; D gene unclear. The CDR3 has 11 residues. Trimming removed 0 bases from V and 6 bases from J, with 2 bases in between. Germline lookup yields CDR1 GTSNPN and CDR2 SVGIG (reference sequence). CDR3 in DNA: TGTGCCTGGAGTGTACCCGGGGAGCTGTTTTTT. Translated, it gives CAWSVPGELFF.

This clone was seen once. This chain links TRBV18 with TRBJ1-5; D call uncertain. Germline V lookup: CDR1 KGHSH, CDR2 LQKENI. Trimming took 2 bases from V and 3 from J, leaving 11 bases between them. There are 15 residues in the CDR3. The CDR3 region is CASSPSAQTNQPQHF. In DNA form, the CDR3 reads TGTGCCAGCTCACCATCGGCACAGACCAATCAGCCCCAGCATTTT.

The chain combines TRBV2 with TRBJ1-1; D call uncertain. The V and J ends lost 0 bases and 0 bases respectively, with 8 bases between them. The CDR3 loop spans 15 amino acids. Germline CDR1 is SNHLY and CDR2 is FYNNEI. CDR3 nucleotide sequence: TGTGCCAGCAGTGAAGCTCCGACCCTGAACACTGAAGCTTTCTTT. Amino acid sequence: CASSEAPTLNTEAFF.

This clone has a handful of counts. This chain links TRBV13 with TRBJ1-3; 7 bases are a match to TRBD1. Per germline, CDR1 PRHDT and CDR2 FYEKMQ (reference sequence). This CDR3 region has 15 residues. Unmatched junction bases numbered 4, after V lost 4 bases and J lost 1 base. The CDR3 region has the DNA TGTGCCAGCAGCTCGACAGGGTTGTCTGGAAACACCATATATTTT. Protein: CASSSTGLSGNTIYF.

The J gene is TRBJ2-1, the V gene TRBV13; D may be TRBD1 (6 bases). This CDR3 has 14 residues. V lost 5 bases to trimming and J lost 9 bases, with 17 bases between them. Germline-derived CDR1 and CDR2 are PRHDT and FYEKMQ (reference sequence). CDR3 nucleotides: TGTGCCAGCAGCCCCTACAGGGTTTCTGCTGAGCAGTTCTTC. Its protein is CASSPYRVSAEQFF.

CDR3 nucleotides: TGTGCCTGGAGTGAGGGATCGGGTGAAGCTTTCTTT. This sequence encodes CAWSEGSGEAFF. V and J are TRBV30 and TRBJ1-1; the D is unclear. Germline values: CDR1 GTSNPN, CDR2 SVGIG (reference sequence). With 1 base removed from V and 7 bases from J, the gap between germline ends came to 10 bases. CDR3 length: 12 amino acids.

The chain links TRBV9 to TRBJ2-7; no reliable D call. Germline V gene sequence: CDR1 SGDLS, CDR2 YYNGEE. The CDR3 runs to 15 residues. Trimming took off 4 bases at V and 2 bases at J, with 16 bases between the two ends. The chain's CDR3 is CASSSPSAPPYEQYF. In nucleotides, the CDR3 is TGTGCCAGCAGCTCCCCGTCGGCCCCTCCCTACGAGCAGTACTTC.

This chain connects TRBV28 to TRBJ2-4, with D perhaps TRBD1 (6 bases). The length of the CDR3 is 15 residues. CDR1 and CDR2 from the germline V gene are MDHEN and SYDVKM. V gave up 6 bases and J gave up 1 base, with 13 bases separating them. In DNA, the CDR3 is TGTGCCAGCAGCCCGTTCGACAGGGCCAAAAACATTCAGTACTTC. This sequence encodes CASSPFDRAKNIQYF.

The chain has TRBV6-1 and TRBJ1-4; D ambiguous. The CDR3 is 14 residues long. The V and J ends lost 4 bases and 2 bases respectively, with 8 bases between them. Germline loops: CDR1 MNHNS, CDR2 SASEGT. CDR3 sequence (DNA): TGTGCCAGCAGTGGGGCGAAGACTAATGAAAAACTGTTTTTT. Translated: CASSGAKTNEKLFF.

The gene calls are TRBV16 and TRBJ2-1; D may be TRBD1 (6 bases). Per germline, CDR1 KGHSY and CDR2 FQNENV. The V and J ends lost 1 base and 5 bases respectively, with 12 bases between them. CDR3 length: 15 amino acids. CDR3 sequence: CASSQWYRDHNEQFF. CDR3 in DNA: TGTGCCAGCAGCCAATGGTACAGGGACCACAATGAGCAGTTCTTC.

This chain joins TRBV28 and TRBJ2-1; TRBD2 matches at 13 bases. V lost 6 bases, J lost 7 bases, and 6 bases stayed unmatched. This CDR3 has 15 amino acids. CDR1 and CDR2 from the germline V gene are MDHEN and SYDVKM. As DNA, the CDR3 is TGTGCCAGCAGCCAAACTAGCGGGAGGGAAAATGAGCAGTTCTTC. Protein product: CASSQTSGRENEQFF.

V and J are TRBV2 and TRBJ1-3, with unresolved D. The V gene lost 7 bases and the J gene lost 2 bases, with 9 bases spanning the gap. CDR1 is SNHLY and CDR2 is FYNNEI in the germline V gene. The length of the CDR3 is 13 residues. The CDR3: CASTTAPGNTIYF. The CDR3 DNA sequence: TGTGCCAGCACCACGGCCCCTGGAAACACCATATATTTT.

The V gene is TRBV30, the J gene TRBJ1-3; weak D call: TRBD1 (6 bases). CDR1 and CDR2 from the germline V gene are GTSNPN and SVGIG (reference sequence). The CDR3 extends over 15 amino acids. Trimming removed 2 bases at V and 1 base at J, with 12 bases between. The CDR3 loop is CAWSPPTGSGNTIYF. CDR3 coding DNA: TGTGCCTGGAGTCCACCTACAGGGTCTGGAAACACCATATATTTT.

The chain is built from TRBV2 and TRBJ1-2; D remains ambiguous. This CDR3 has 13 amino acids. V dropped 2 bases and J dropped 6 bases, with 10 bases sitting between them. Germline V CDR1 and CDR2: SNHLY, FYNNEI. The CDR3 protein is CASSEKGANGYTF. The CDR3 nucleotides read TGTGCCAGCAGTGAAAAGGGAGCGAATGGCTACACCTTC.

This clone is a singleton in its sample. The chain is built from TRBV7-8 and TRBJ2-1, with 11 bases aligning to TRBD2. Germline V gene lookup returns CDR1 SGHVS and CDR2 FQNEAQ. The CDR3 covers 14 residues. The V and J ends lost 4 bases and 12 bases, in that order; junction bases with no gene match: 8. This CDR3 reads CASSSLAGGPGQFF. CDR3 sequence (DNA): TGTGCCAGCAGCTCCCTAGCGGGAGGACCAGGGCAGTTCTTC.

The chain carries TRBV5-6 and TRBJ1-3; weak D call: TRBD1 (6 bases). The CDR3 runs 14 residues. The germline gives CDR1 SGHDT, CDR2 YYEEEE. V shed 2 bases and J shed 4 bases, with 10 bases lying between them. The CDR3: CASSLRGPGNTIYF. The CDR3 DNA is TGTGCCAGCAGCTTACGGGGGCCCGGAAACACCATATATTTT.

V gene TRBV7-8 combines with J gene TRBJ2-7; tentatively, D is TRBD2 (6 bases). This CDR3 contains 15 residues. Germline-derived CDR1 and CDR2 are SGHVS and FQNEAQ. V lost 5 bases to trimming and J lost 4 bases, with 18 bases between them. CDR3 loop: CASSPRRSAGYEQYF. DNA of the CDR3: TGTGCCAGCAGCCCACGGAGGAGCGCGGGGTACGAGCAGTACTTC. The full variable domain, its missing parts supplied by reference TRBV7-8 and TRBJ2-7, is GAGVSQSPRYKVAKRGQDVALRCDPISGHVSLFWYQQALGQGPEFLTYFQNEAQLDKSGLPSDRFFAERPEGSVSTLKIQRTQQEDSAVYLCASSPRRSAGYEQYFGPGTRLTVT.

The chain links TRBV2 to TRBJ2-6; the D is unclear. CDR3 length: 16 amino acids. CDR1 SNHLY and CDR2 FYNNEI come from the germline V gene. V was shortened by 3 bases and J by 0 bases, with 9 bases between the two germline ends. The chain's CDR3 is CASSDGVRSGANVLTF. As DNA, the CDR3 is TGTGCCAGCAGTGATGGGGTTCGCTCTGGGGCCAACGTCCTGACTTTC.

The CDR3 spells CASSPHDSTDTQYF. CDR3 in DNA: TGTGCCAGCAGCCCACACGACAGCACAGATACGCAGTATTTT. This chain joins TRBV5-6 and TRBJ2-3; D not resolved. The V gene lost 4 bases and the J gene lost 0 bases, with 9 bases spanning the gap. The germline V gene has CDR1 SGHDT and CDR2 YYEEEE. This CDR3 is built from 14 residues.

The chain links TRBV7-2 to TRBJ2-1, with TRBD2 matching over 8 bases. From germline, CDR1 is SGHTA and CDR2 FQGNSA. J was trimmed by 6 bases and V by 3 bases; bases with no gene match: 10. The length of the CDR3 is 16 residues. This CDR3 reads CASSFVGLEGRNEQFF. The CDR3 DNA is TGTGCCAGCAGCTTCGTGGGACTAGAGGGTCGCAATGAGCAGTTCTTC.

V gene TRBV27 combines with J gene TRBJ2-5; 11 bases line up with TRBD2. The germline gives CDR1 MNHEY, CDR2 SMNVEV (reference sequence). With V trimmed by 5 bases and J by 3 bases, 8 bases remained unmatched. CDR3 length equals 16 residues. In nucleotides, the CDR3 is TGTGCCAGCAGTACGGGACTAGCGGACAAAGAAGAGACCCAGTACTTC. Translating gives CASSTGLADKEETQYF.

CDR3 sequence (DNA): TGTGCCAGCAGCTTAGAGGGGTCCGTCACCAAAAACATTCAGTACTTC. It is translated as CASSLEGSVTKNIQYF. The chain joins TRBV7-9 to TRBJ2-4; weak D call: TRBD1 (5 bases). Trimming pared 1 base from V and 2 bases from J, leaving 12 bases between. The CDR3 totals 16 residues. CDR1 and CDR2 (germline): SEHNR, FQNEAQ (reference sequence). The full variable domain, completed using reference TRBV7-9 and TRBJ2-4, is DTGVSQNPRHKITKRGQNVTFRCDPISEHNRLYWYRQTLGQGPEFLTYFQNEAQLEKSRLLSDRFSAERPKGSFSTLEIQRTEQGDSAMYLCASSLEGSVTKNIQYFGAGTRLSVL.